The 19 T cell receptor beta chains listed next were all sequenced from one sample in a study of blood T cell repertoires in COVID-19. TCRdb's copy holds only in-frame clones and misses some; the assay was immunoSEQ multiplex PCR. This table holds 110,000 to 150,000 clones, over 70% found once. The source material was peripheral blood. These receptors came from a woman between 50 and 59 years old with acute or convalescent COVID-19.

This chain connects TRBV7-8 to TRBJ2-3; a possible D gene is TRBD2 (6 bases). The CDR3 extends over 15 amino acids. V was clipped by 5 bases and J by 4 bases, with 16 bases between them. Germline V CDR1 and CDR2: SGHVS, FQNEAQ. CDR3 protein: CASSGLALNADTQYF. CDR3 sequence (DNA): TGTGCCAGCAGCGGTCTAGCGTTAAATGCAGATACGCAGTATTTT.

This chain connects TRBV24-1 to TRBJ2-2, with 7 nucleotides matching TRBD1. Germline V CDR1 and CDR2: KGHDR, SFDVKD. V dropped 2 bases and J dropped 5; count of bases not matched to a gene: 13. CDR3 size: 18 residues. In DNA, the CDR3 is TGTGCCACCAGTGATTCTCAACCCTACAGGGGACGTACCGGGGAGCTGTTTTTT. It codes for CATSDSQPYRGRTGELFF.

CDR3 region: CASSLSGIGTDTQYF. DNA for the CDR3: TGCGCCAGCAGCTTATCGGGGATAGGCACAGATACGCAGTATTTT. The rearrangement joins TRBV5-1 to TRBJ2-3, with D maybe TRBD2 (5 bases). V lost 2 bases and J lost 1, with 11 bases in between. The CDR3 sequence is 15 residues long. Germline CDR1 reads SGHRS; CDR2 reads YFSETQ.

The chain uses TRBV28 and TRBJ1-5; 8 bases agree with TRBD1. This CDR3 comprises 15 residues. CDR1 MDHEN and CDR2 SYDVKM come from the germline V gene. V trimming: 1 base; J trimming: 8 bases; junction bases outside the gene matches: 7. For the CDR3, the DNA is TGTGCCAGCAGTTTATTAGGACAGGGCGGGAAGCCCCAGCATTTT. This codes for CASSLLGQGGKPQHF. Drawing the rest from reference TRBV28 and TRBJ1-5, the complete variable domain is DVKVTQSSRYLVKRTGEKVFLECVQDMDHENMFWYRQDPGLGLRLIYFSYDVKMKEKGDIPEGYSVSREKKERFSLILESASTNQTSMYLCASSLLGQGGKPQHFGDGTRLSIL.

V gene TRBV5-6 combines with J gene TRBJ2-1; tentatively, D is TRBD1 (5 bases). The V end lost 8 bases, the J end lost 5 bases, and 8 bases lay between the germline ends. The CDR3 is made up of 11 amino acids. The germline V gene has CDR1 SGHDT and CDR2 YYEEEE. The CDR3 here is CASRQNNEQFF. DNA of the CDR3: TGTGCCAGTAGACAGAACAATGAGCAGTTCTTC.

This clone was recorded only once. The V gene is TRBV5-1, the J gene TRBJ2-7, with 9 bases lining up with TRBD1. The germline V gene has CDR1 SGHRS and CDR2 YFSETQ. The ends lost 2 bases at V and 2 bases at J; junction bases unmatched: 2. The CDR3 covers 14 residues. CDR3 residues: CASSFGQGPYEQYF. The DNA for the CDR3 is TGCGCCAGCAGCTTCGGACAGGGGCCCTACGAGCAGTACTTC.

The rearrangement links TRBV19 to TRBJ1-5; D ambiguous. CDR3 length: 13 residues. Trimming stripped 5 bases from V and 4 bases from J, with 9 bases between. Germline values: CDR1 LNHDA, CDR2 SQIVND (reference sequence). CDR3 coding DNA: TGTGCCAGTAGTTCAGGTAGTAATCAGCCCCAGCATTTT. Translation: CASSSGSNQPQHF. The complete variable domain, with remaining parts taken from reference TRBV19 and TRBJ1-5, reads DGGITQSPKYLFRKEGQNVTLSCEQNLNHDAMYWYRQDPGQGLRLIYYSQIVNDFQKGDIAEGYSVSREKKESFPLTVTSAQKNPTAFYLCASSSGSNQPQHFGDGTRLSIL.

This clone has a handful of counts. This chain uses TRBV29-1 with TRBJ1-2, with TRBD1 matching 7 bases. Looked up from germline, CDR1 is SQVTM and CDR2 is ANQGSEA. The length of the CDR3 is 13 residues. V shed 3 bases and J 3 bases; nucleotides not matched to a gene: 4. CDR3 bases: TGCAGCGTTGAGTCCCAGGGGGACTATGGCTACACCTTC. Its translation: CSVESQGDYGYTF.

The V gene is TRBV6-5, the J gene TRBJ1-5; D is uncertain. Looked up from germline, CDR1 is MNHEY and CDR2 is SVGAGI. V lost 0 bases and J lost 6, with 9 bases in between. The CDR3 has 14 amino acids. The CDR3 region is CASSYSREGQPQHF. The CDR3 DNA follows: TGTGCCAGCAGTTACTCTAGGGAGGGTCAGCCCCAGCATTTT.

V and J are TRBV3-1 (or the pseudogene TRBV3-2) and TRBJ1-6; 7 bases line up with TRBD1. Per the germline V gene, CDR1 is LGHDT and CDR2 is YNNKEL (reference sequence). The CDR3 runs to 15 residues. Trimming took 3 bases from V and 4 from J; bases not matched to a gene: 3. In DNA form, the CDR3 reads TGTGCCAGCAGCCATGGGGACAGATATAATTCACCCCTCCACTTT. Its translation is CASSHGDRYNSPLHF.

The genes are TRBV19 and TRBJ2-3; the D gene is possibly TRBD2 (6 bases). CDR3 length: 15 residues. CDR1 is LNHDA and CDR2 is SQIVND in the germline V gene (reference sequence). V shed 2 bases and J shed 5 bases, with 14 bases lying between them. The CDR3 DNA reads as TGTGCCAGTAGTATACTAACTAGCTCTGGAGATACGCAGTATTTT. Its protein is CASSILTSSGDTQYF.

The V and J genes are TRBV6-6 and TRBJ1-3; 7 nucleotides line up with TRBD1. The CDR3 totals 14 residues. Germline lookup yields CDR1 MNHNY and CDR2 SVGAGI (reference sequence). V lost 6 bases and J lost 6; bases outside the gene matches: 8. The CDR3 is CASRAGTVANTIYF. The CDR3 nucleotides are TGTGCCAGCAGAGCCGGGACAGTAGCAAACACCATATATTTT.

The genes are TRBV5-6 and TRBJ1-1, with TRBD1 matching 7 bases. The CDR3 covers 17 residues. Germline loops: CDR1 SGHDT, CDR2 YYEEEE. The junction had 12 bases not matched to a gene; V was cut back by 3 bases and J by 1 base. The CDR3 DNA reads TGTGCCAGCAGCTCAACCCCGCGGGGACAGAGGAACACTGAAGCTTTCTTT. Amino acids: CASSSTPRGQRNTEAFF.

The chain uses TRBV7-9 and TRBJ2-2, with D perhaps matching TRBD1 (5 bases). V gave up 4 bases and J gave up 5 bases, with 11 bases separating them. Germline CDR1 reads SEHNR; CDR2 reads FQNEAQ (reference sequence). CDR3 length: 14 residues. This chain's CDR3 is CASSWIGDTGELFF. CDR3 nucleotide sequence: TGTGCCAGCAGCTGGATAGGGGATACCGGGGAGCTGTTTTTT.

The gene calls are TRBV15 and TRBJ2-4, with D possibly being TRBD1 (7 bases). The CDR3 sequence is 18 residues long. Per the germline V gene, CDR1 is LNHNV and CDR2 is YYDKDF (reference sequence). V lost 5 bases and J lost 1, with 21 bases in between. CDR3: CATSVRGWQGEAKNIQYF. CDR3 nucleotides: TGTGCCACCAGCGTCCGGGGGTGGCAGGGGGAGGCCAAAAACATTCAGTACTTC.

This chain connects TRBV5-6 to TRBJ1-2, with D hard to call. Trimming pared 1 base from V and 4 bases from J, leaving 11 bases between. CDR3 size: 14 residues. The germline gives CDR1 SGHDT, CDR2 YYEEEE. The CDR3 nucleotides read TGTGCCAGCAGCTTGAGGCAGCGCGGCTATGGCTACACCTTC. It is translated as CASSLRQRGYGYTF.

J is TRBJ2-1 and V is TRBV15; D may be TRBD2 (5 bases). CDR3 size: 19 residues. V was shortened by 1 base and J by 1 base, with 20 bases between the two germline ends. The V gene's germline CDR1 is LNHNV and CDR2 YYDKDF (reference sequence). The CDR3 DNA reads TGTGCCACCAGCAGAGCGCTCTGGACTGGTACAAGGTCCTACAATGAGCAGTTCTTC. Translating gives CATSRALWTGTRSYNEQFF.

The chain combines TRBV9 with TRBJ1-6; the match to TRBD1 covers 10 bases. V was clipped by 3 bases and J by 10 bases; unmatched bases: 7. The germline CDR1 and CDR2 sequences are SGDLS and YYNGEE. CDR3 length: 15 residues. This CDR3 reads CASSARQGASSPLHF. For the CDR3, the DNA is TGTGCCAGCAGCGCCCGACAGGGGGCGAGCTCACCCCTCCACTTT.

This clone was counted between two and nine times. The rearrangement links TRBV11-3 to TRBJ1-1; possible D gene TRBD1, 5 bases. Per germline, CDR1 SGHNT and CDR2 YENEEA. Between the trimmed V and J ends, which lost 0 bases and 4 bases, there was a span of 12 bases. The CDR3 consists of 15 residues. The CDR3 DNA sequence: TGTGCCAGCAGCTTAGATGGGTCAGGGTTCACTGAAGCTTTCTTT. Translation: CASSLDGSGFTEAFF.